This T cell receptor beta chain was found in a study of cytomegalovirus exposure and HLA in healthy donors. The study ran its PCR with 60 Vbeta and 13 Jbeta primers. TCRdb's table, derived via immunoSEQ multiplex PCR, lists solely in-frame clones and lacks some. The table records more than 95,000 clones, about four fifths of them present only once. Study-level findings and limits: In an earlier analysis, most TCR beta V segments were productive about 87% or about 30% of the time. Most TCRs appeared rarely, but some public TCRs recurred in many donors. Sequencing depth roughly uniform across donors was assumed in presence/absence analyses. The authors enumerated roughly 180 TCR beta chains as linked to cytomegalovirus.

Germline V gene sequence: CDR1 MDHEN, CDR2 SYDVKM. The trim removed 2 bases at V and 7 bases at J, leaving 4 bases unmatched. The CDR3 is made up of 13 amino acids. Comment on this clone: Its antigen is as yet unknown. Distinct nucleotide sequences in the sample also encode this CDR3.

The sequenced sample consisted of PBMCs. The source of this sequence is a woman aged 30 to 39 in good health and CMV-seronegative. The chain uses TRBV28 and TRBJ1-1; 7 bases map to TRBD1. The CDR3 sequence is CASSLGQGGEAFF. DNA of the CDR3: TGTGCCAGCAGTTTAGGTCAGGGGGGTGAAGCTTTCTTT.